This T cell receptor beta chain came from a study of neurological immune-mediated disorders. In germline, CDR1 is MNHEY, CDR2 SMNVEV (reference sequence). The CDR3 runs 15 residues. V lost 5 bases to trimming and J lost 5 bases, with 18 bases between them. TCRdb analysed the 5' RACE reads with MiXCR anew, one entry per CDR3 protein. This sample has roughly 59,000 distinct CDR3 sequences; about 5% occur once, and the top ten carry about 5.7%. This clonotype was seen many times. The clonotype originates from a human donor with multiple sclerosis. The donor label of this sample is uncertain. Sequences were obtained from PBMCs. The rearrangement joins TRBV27 to TRBJ2-5; D tentatively reads TRBD1 or TRBD2 (5 bases each). The CDR3 sequence is CASSPIRDRFETQYF. CDR3 DNA sequence: TGTGCCAGCAGTCCTATCCGGGACCGGTTTGAGACCCAGTACTTC.